This T cell receptor beta chain was documented in a study of OX40 agonist ivuxolimab in advanced cancers. Overall study context: Prior anti-PD-1, anti-PD-L1 or anti-CTLA-4 therapy was allowed; around 40% had some. Study outcomes and limitations: Some nonresponders likewise displayed low normalized T-cell clonal expansion.

Details on this clone: No antigen is known for it.

The cohort excluded patients with autoimmune disease history or systemic immunosuppression. At cycle 4 day 1, cycle 7 day 1, and baseline, blood was sampled. Repertoires were generated with immunoSEQ multiplex PCR, while TCRdb's copy carries only in-frame clones and drops some. The top ten clones hold roughly 0.66% of a sample with 98,000 or so clones, less than 95% of them seen once. Looked up from germline, CDR1 is SGHAT and CDR2 is FQNNGV. V was pared by 3 bases and J by 6 bases, with 14 bases between. This CDR3 has 15 residues. The chain uses TRBV11-2 and TRBJ2-2; perhaps TRBD2 as D (6 bases). This material consisted of CD4+ or CD8+ T cells sorted from blood, taken in a trial of the OX40 agonist ivuxolimab. The TCR was taken from an adult with an advanced solid tumor such as melanoma, head and neck, liver or kidney cancer. The CDR3 spells CASSFWGVVAGELFF. As DNA, the CDR3 is TGTGCCAGCAGCTTTTGGGGGGTAGTGGCCGGGGAGCTGTTTTTT.